Listed here are 14 T cell receptor beta chains from one sample, sequenced in a study of blood T cells in healthy people across ages. The second PCR ran about 6 to 12 cycles with a sample-barcoded 5' primer and J-beta primers. Each CDR3 protein gets one entry after TCRdb re-called the 5' RACE reads with MiXCR. The repertoire consists of about 1.8 million distinct CDR3 sequences, with roughly 49% occurring once and the leading ten covering 2.1%. Material: blood. These receptors were collected from a woman between 35 and 50 years old in good health.

This clonotype has a handful of counts. The J gene is TRBJ2-7, the V gene TRBV3-1; D is undetermined. CDR3 size: 14 residues. V was clipped by 0 bases and J by 0 bases, with 6 bases between them. Germline loops: CDR1 LGHDT, CDR2 YNNKEL (reference sequence). The CDR3 reads CASSQEVASYEQYF. The CDR3 nucleotides read TGTGCCAGCAGCCAAGAAGTCGCCTCCTACGAGCAGTACTTC.

The chain has TRBV2 and TRBJ2-5; 7 bases map to TRBD1. CDR3 size: 15 residues. CDR1 SNHLY and CDR2 FYNNEI come from the germline V gene. The trim removed 3 bases at V and 11 bases at J, leaving 15 bases unmatched. The CDR3: CASSDDDRGGNEQYF. As DNA, the CDR3 is TGTGCCAGCAGTGATGATGATAGAGGGGGCAATGAGCAGTACTTC.

The CDR3 loop reads CASSRVAGKSSSYNSPLHF. In nucleotides, the CDR3 is TGCGCCAGCAGCCGAGTTGCCGGAAAGTCGAGCTCCTATAATTCACCCCTCCACTTT. The chain links TRBV4-1 to TRBJ1-6; D not resolved. The CDR3 consists of 19 residues. Trimming cost V 4 bases and J 0 bases, with 19 bases left between them. Per germline, CDR1 MGHRA and CDR2 YSYEKL.

The chain links TRBV6-6 to TRBJ2-7, with D tentatively TRBD1 or TRBD2 (5 bases each). The ends were cut back, 2 bases at V and 1 base at J, with 9 bases in the middle. This CDR3 is built from 14 residues. CDR1 is MNHNY, CDR2 SVGAGI, per germline (reference sequence). The CDR3 coding sequence is TGTGCCAGCAGTTACCTGGGGGATTCCTACGAGCAGTACTTC. Translating it yields CASSYLGDSYEQYF.

The gene calls are TRBV15 and TRBJ1-2, with a weak D call TRBD1 (5 bases). Germline assignment: CDR1 LNHNV and CDR2 YYDKDF (reference sequence). The CDR3 has 16 amino acids. V lost 5 bases and J lost 6, with 22 bases in between. CDR3 region: CATSLGIDRTSNGYTF. Here the CDR3 DNA reads TGTGCCACCAGCTTGGGAATCGACAGAACCAGCAATGGCTACACCTTC. The full variable domain, its missing parts supplied by reference TRBV15 and TRBJ1-2, is DAMVIQNPRYQVTQFGKPVTLSCSQTLNHNVMYWYQQKSSQAPKLLFHYYDKDFNNEADTPDNFQSRRPNTSFCFLDIRSPGLGDTAMYLCATSLGIDRTSNGYTFGSGTRLTVV.

This sequence joins TRBV6-1 and TRBJ2-1, with TRBD2 matching 11 bases. CDR1 is MNHNS, CDR2 SASEGT, per germline. CDR3 length equals 19 residues. Losses at the gene ends were 5 bases for V and 0 bases for J; bases not matched to a gene: 12. The CDR3: CASSQNVAGGLSSYNEQFF. CDR3 coding DNA: TGTGCCAGCAGTCAGAACGTAGCGGGGGGGCTGAGCTCCTACAATGAGCAGTTCTTC.

Comments on this clonotype: One end of the junction does not line up with germline, which may come from a read error. The chain couples TRBV27 to TRBJ1-5; possible D gene TRBD1, 5 bases. The CDR3 totals 15 residues. CDR1 MNHEY and CDR2 SMNVEV come from the germline V gene (reference sequence). CDR3 nucleotide sequence: TGTGCCAGTAGTTTGGAGAGCCAGGGTAATCAGCCCCAGCATTTT. Translating gives CASSLESQGNQPQHF.

The CDR3 sequence is CASSWAGRGNSPLHF. The CDR3 DNA reads TGTGCCAGCAGTTGGGCGGGCAGGGGTAATTCACCCCTCCACTTT. The V gene is TRBV27, the J gene TRBJ1-6; D is possibly TRBD1 (6 bases). V lost 4 bases and J lost 6, with 13 bases in between. The CDR3 totals 15 residues. Germline CDR1 and CDR2: MNHEY and SMNVEV (reference sequence).

This clonotype was found once. This chain joins TRBV28 and TRBJ2-3; D possibly matches TRBD1 or TRBD2 (5 bases each). Germline V gives CDR1 MDHEN, CDR2 SYDVKM. This CDR3 comprises 18 residues. Between the trimmed V and J ends, which lost 3 bases and 5 bases, there was a span of 24 bases. In nucleotides, the CDR3 is TGTGCCAGCAGTTTGGGGCTGAGTGGATACGGGGATGGAGATACGCAGTATTTT. It codes for CASSLGLSGYGDGDTQYF.

This clonotype was seen a few times. The chain has TRBV6-2 or TRBV6-3 and TRBJ1-2; D is unclear. The V end was cut by 7 bases, the J end by 0 bases, with 9 bases between. The CDR3 runs to 13 residues. Germline CDR1 reads MNHEY; CDR2 reads SVGEGT. Here the CDR3 DNA reads TGTGCCAGCACCACCTCATCTAACTATGGCTACACCTTC. It codes for CASTTSSNYGYTF.

In its sample, this clonotype was seen once. The genes are TRBV5-1 and TRBJ1-1; 11 bases are a match to TRBD1. CDR1 and CDR2 from the germline V gene are SGHRS and YFSETQ. J lost 4 bases, V lost 4 bases, and 6 bases had no gene match. The CDR3 loop spans 15 amino acids. The CDR3 here is CASSNSGTGGTEAFF. Here the CDR3 DNA reads TGCGCCAGCAGCAACTCCGGGACAGGGGGCACTGAAGCTTTCTTT.

Notes on this clonotype: Being one base from a much bigger clone, this may be a read error. The CDR3 carries no conserved terminal phenylalanine or tryptophan, so it likely arises from a read error. The chain has TRBV6-2 or TRBV6-3 and TRBJ2-1, with 9 bases aligning to TRBD1. The V and J ends lost 5 bases and 7 bases, in that order; junction bases with no gene match: 6. Germline lookup yields CDR1 MNHEY and CDR2 SVGEGT. CDR3 length equals 14 residues. CDR3 in amino acids: CASSHGQGTNEQFL. For the CDR3, the DNA is TGTGCCAGCAGTCACGGACAGGGGACAAATGAGCAGTTCTTG.

This clonotype has more than one count but fewer than ten. The gene calls are TRBV28 and TRBJ2-1; TRBD1 is a possible D gene (5 bases). CDR3 size: 13 residues. CDR1 and CDR2 from the germline V gene are MDHEN and SYDVKM. With 7 bases removed from V and 4 bases from J, the gap between germline ends came to 11 bases. CDR3 nucleotides: TGTGCCAGCACAGACAGTCAATACAATGAGCAGTTCTTC. Translating it yields CASTDSQYNEQFF.

This clonotype was observed a few times. The V gene is TRBV25-1, the J gene TRBJ1-2, with D possibly matching TRBD1 (5 bases). The germline V gene encodes CDR1 MGHDK and CDR2 SYGVNS. Trimming took 8 bases from V and 2 from J, leaving 6 bases between them. The CDR3 totals 11 residues. The CDR3 DNA reads TGTGCCAGCTGGGACAACTATGGCTACACCTTC. Translated, it gives CASWDNYGYTF.